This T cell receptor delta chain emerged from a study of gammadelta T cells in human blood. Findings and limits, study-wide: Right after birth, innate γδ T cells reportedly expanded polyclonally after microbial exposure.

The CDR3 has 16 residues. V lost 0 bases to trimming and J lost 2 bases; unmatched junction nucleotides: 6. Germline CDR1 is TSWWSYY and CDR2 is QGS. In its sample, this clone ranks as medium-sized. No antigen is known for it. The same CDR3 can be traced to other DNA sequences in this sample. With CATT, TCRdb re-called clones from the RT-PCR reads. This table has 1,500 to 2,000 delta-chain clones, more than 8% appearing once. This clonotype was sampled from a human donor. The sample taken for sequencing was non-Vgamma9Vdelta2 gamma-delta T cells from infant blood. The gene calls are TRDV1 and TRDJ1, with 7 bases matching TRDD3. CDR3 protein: CALGELGDPTTDKLIF. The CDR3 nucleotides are TGTGCTCTTGGGGAACTGGGGGATCCGACGACCGATAAACTCATCTTT.